The rows below give T cell receptor beta chains drawn from one sample of a study of blood T cell repertoires in COVID-19. TCRdb's table, derived via immunoSEQ multiplex PCR, lists solely in-frame clones and lacks some. The sample records roughly 200,000 clones, around 85% being singletons. The specimen was PBMCs or T cells enriched from blood (not recorded which). These receptors originate from a man aged 35-49 years who had recovered from COVID-19. Each CDR3 is given with its conserved first and last residue. The D gene is left open where the match is weak. Clone size, where shown, is once, few, many, or a class for clones that have expanded.

v_gene,abundance,j_gene,d_gene,len,CDR3nt,CDR3aa
TRBV12-3/TRBV12-4,NA,TRBJ2-7,NA,12,TGTGCCAGCAGTTTTGGAGGTTACGAGCAGTACTTC,CASSFGGYEQYF
TRBV15,once,TRBJ2-3,NA,15,TGTGCCACCAGCAGAGGAGGGCTGACTGCAGATACGCAGTATTTT,CATSRGGLTADTQYF
TRBV4-1,many,TRBJ2-5,NA,14,TGCGCCAGCAGCCAAGGTCGCGGGGAAGAGACCCAGTACTTC,CASSQGRGEETQYF
TRBV7-2,NA,TRBJ2-3,TRBD2,15,TGTGCCAGCACCCGACTAGCCCACCCCACAGATACGCAGTATTTT,CASTRLAHPTDTQYF
TRBV12-3/TRBV12-4,NA,TRBJ2-4,NA,13,TGTGCCAGCAGTTTCAGGTCCGATGGCATTCAGTACTTC,CASSFRSDGIQYF
TRBV12-3/TRBV12-4,NA,TRBJ1-1,NA,13,TGTGCCAGCAGTTTTATCGGGAACACTGAAGCTTTCTTT,CASSFIGNTEAFF
TRBV5-6,NA,TRBJ2-2,TRBD2,17,TGTGCCAGCAGCTTCGGACTAGCGGGAGTACAGGGCGGGGAGCTGTTTTTT,CASSFGLAGVQGGELFF
TRBV7-9,NA,TRBJ2-7,NA,12,TGTGCCAGCAGCTTAGGGGAGCGGGAGCAGTACTTC,CASSLGEREQYF
TRBV5-4,once,TRBJ2-7,NA,14,TGTGCCAGCAGCTGGGGCTCGATTACCTACGAGCAGTACTTC,CASSWGSITYEQYF
TRBV9,once,TRBJ1-1,NA,14,TGTGCCAGCAGCGTAGGGACACTAAACACTGAAGCTTTCTTT,CASSVGTLNTEAFF
TRBV28,NA,TRBJ2-7,NA,15,TGTGCCAGCAGTTTGTACTTCGGGGGCTCCTACGAGCAGTACTTC,CASSLYFGGSYEQYF
TRBV15,NA,TRBJ1-5,NA,14,TGTGCCACCAGCATGGACAGTAGCAATCAGCCCCAGCATTTT,CATSMDSSNQPQHF
TRBV5-1,few,TRBJ2-3,TRBD2,17,TGCGCCAGCAGCGGGGGGACTAGCGGCGACTTCACAGATACGCAGTATTTT,CASSGGTSGDFTDTQYF
TRBV5-6,NA,TRBJ2-4,NA,16,TGTGCCAGCAGCTTTGGCGGGATGGGGGCCAAAAACATTCAGTACTTC,CASSFGGMGAKNIQYF
TRBV18,NA,TRBJ2-6,TRBD1,17,TGTGCCAGCTCACCTCAACAGGGGGCGCCTGGGGCCAACGTCCTGACTTTC,CASSPQQGAPGANVLTF
TRBV13,NA,TRBJ2-7,NA,16,TGTGCCAGCAGCTTAGGAAGCGAACCCAGCTCCTACGAGCAGTACTTC,CASSLGSEPSSYEQYF
TRBV2,NA,TRBJ1-4,TRBD1,15,TGTGCCAGCAGGGGTACAGGGGGCCTGAGGGAAAAACTGTTTTTT,CASRGTGGLREKLFF
TRBV6-1,NA,TRBJ2-1,NA,18,TGTGCCAGCAGTGAACCGGCTGGGACACTTAGCTCCTACAATGAGCAGTTCTTC,CASSEPAGTLSSYNEQFF
TRBV6-6,NA,TRBJ2-5,NA,18,TGTGCCAGCAGTCAACTACCCCCTGGAACCCCACCTGGAGAGACCCAGTACTTC,CASSQLPPGTPPGETQYF
TRBV30,NA,TRBJ1-2,NA,15,TGTGCCTGGAGTAACGGACATCTAGGACCCTATGGCTACACCTTC,CAWSNGHLGPYGYTF
TRBV7-8,NA,TRBJ2-7,NA,13,TGTGCCAGCCGGGCAGGACAGCTTTACGAGCAGTACTTC,CASRAGQLYEQYF
TRBV6-5,NA,TRBJ2-2,NA,16,TGTGCCAGCAGTTACTCCGGGACTCTAAACACCGGGGAGCTGTTTTTT,CASSYSGTLNTGELFF
TRBV5-1,NA,TRBJ2-2,NA,16,TGCGCCAGCAGCCCTCCGAGGAGCCGACTAGCCGGGGAGCTGTTTTTT,CASSPPRSRLAGELFF
TRBV15,NA,TRBJ1-1,NA,17,TGTGCCACCAGCAGATCCCCCCAGGGAGGGATAGACACTGAAGCTTTCTTT,CATSRSPQGGIDTEAFF
TRBV6-2/TRBV6-3,NA,TRBJ1-5,NA,14,TGTGCCAGCAGTTCAGAAAGGTCCCTAGGGCCCCAGCATTTT,CASSSERSLGPQHF
TRBV3-1/TRBV3-2,NA,TRBJ1-6,NA,12,TGTGCCAGCAGCCGGGGGGGATCACCCCTCCACTTT,CASSRGGSPLHF
TRBV30,NA,TRBJ1-2,TRBD1,12,TGTGCCTGGAACAGGGGGCTCTATGGCTACACCTTC,CAWNRGLYGYTF
TRBV7-8,NA,TRBJ2-7,TRBD1,16,TGTGCCAGCAGCTTAGGGACAGGGGGGAGCTCCTACGAGCAGTACTTC,CASSLGTGGSSYEQYF
TRBV9,NA,TRBJ2-3,NA,16,TGTGCCAGCAGCGTATGGGCAGGGGATAGCACAGATACGCAGTATTTT,CASSVWAGDSTDTQYF
TRBV5-5,NA,TRBJ2-1,TRBD2,16,TGTGCCGGCTCCCCGTCTTTAGCGGGAGGGCCGAGTGAGCAGTTCTTC,CAGSPSLAGGPSEQFF
TRBV5-4,NA,TRBJ2-7,TRBD2,14,TGTGCCAGCAGCTCAACTAGCGGGAGTCGGGTGCAGTACTTC,CASSSTSGSRVQYF
TRBV7-2,NA,TRBJ2-7,TRBD2,15,TGTGCCAGCAGCTTAGGTAGCGGGAGAATGTACGAGCAGTACTTC,CASSLGSGRMYEQYF
TRBV29-1,NA,TRBJ2-7,NA,13,TGCAGCGTTCGGACAGAGTTGTCCTACGAGCAGTACTTC,CSVRTELSYEQYF
TRBV19,NA,TRBJ2-7,TRBD1,12,TGTGCCAGTAGGAGACAGGGCGCCGAGCAGTACTTC,CASRRQGAEQYF
TRBV5-1,NA,TRBJ2-7,TRBD2,14,TGCGCCAGCAGCGAACCGGGACTAGCGGGCGAGCAGTACTTC,CASSEPGLAGEQYF
TRBV12-3/TRBV12-4,many,TRBJ1-1,NA,13,TGTGCCAGCAGTCTGGGGACAACGGCTGAAGCTTTCTTT,CASSLGTTAEAFF
TRBV9,NA,TRBJ1-1,TRBD1,17,TGTGCCAGCAGCGCCATGACAGGGGGCTTGTTGAACACTGAAGCTTTCTTT,CASSAMTGGLLNTEAFF
TRBV25-1,NA,TRBJ2-3,NA,14,TGTGCCAGCAGTGAAGGAGGTACCCCAGATACGCAGTATTTT,CASSEGGTPDTQYF
TRBV12-3/TRBV12-4,NA,TRBJ2-7,NA,12,TGTGCCAGCAGTTTAATCGGGTTCGAGCAGTACTTC,CASSLIGFEQYF
TRBV3-1/TRBV3-2,NA,TRBJ2-1,TRBD2,15,TGTGCCAGCAGTTCCACTAGCGGGAGAGGGAATGAGCAGTTCTTC,CASSSTSGRGNEQFF
TRBV11-1,NA,TRBJ2-3,TRBD2,15,TGTGCCAGCAGCTTAGGTGGGAGGGCCGGAGATACGCAGTATTTT,CASSLGGRAGDTQYF
TRBV6-5,NA,TRBJ2-7,NA,14,TGTGCCAGCAGTTACGACTCCGCTCGCTACGAGCAGTACTTC,CASSYDSARYEQYF
TRBV28,NA,TRBJ1-2,TRBD1,12,TGTGCCAGCACTGCAGGGGGCGCGGGCTACACCTTC,CASTAGGAGYTF
TRBV11-2,NA,TRBJ2-1,TRBD1,13,TGTGCCAGCAGCCTTGGACAGGCTAATGAGCAGTTCTTC,CASSLGQANEQFF
TRBV6-6,once,TRBJ2-3,NA,13,TGTGCCAGCAGTTACCTGGCAACAGATACGCAGTATTTT,CASSYLATDTQYF
TRBV7-9,NA,TRBJ2-5,TRBD2,17,TGTGCCAGCAGCCTGATCTGGGCTAGCGGGACTGGAGAGACCCAGTACTTC,CASSLIWASGTGETQYF
TRBV12-5,few,TRBJ1-6,NA,13,TGTGCTAGTGCTGGTGGATCGGGGTCACCCCTCCACTTT,CASAGGSGSPLHF
TRBV4-2,NA,TRBJ2-7,TRBD1,16,TGTGCCAGCAGCCAAGACTGGGGACAGACGCCCTACGAGCAGTACTTC,CASSQDWGQTPYEQYF
TRBV11-3,NA,TRBJ2-7,TRBD1,17,TGTGCCAGCAGCTCCCGGTCTGGACAGGGGATGGGTCACGAGCAGTACTTC,CASSSRSGQGMGHEQYF
TRBV6-1,NA,TRBJ2-1,NA,16,TGTGCCAGCAGTGAAGCTGGGGGGGCCCTTTCCAATGAGCAGTTCTTC,CASSEAGGALSNEQFF